The 28 T cell receptor beta chains reported below all come from one sample, sequenced in a study of T cells after yellow fever vaccination. TCRdb itself ran the 5' RACE reads through MiXCR, one entry per CDR3 protein. Among about 310,000 distinct CDR3 sequences listed, roughly 4% were seen once. Material: PBMCs, obtained on the day of the yellow fever booster vaccination. The receptor source for this set is a man in his late teens or twenties who received the YFV17D yellow fever vaccine.

This clonotype has ten or more counts. The chain's CDR3 is CAGRQGGSSYEQYF. In DNA, the CDR3 is TGTGCCGGAAGACAGGGGGGGAGCTCCTACGAGCAGTACTTC. This chain connects TRBV30 to TRBJ2-7, with 9 bases lining up with TRBD1. The germline gives CDR1 GTSNPN, CDR2 SVGIG (reference sequence). This CDR3 is 14 amino acids long. V shed 8 bases and J 0 bases; nucleotides not matched to a gene: 8.

This clonotype was detected only a few times. This chain joins TRBV7-2 and TRBJ2-7; 9 bases map to TRBD1. Germline loops: CDR1 SGHTA, CDR2 FQGNSA. CDR3 size: 15 residues. Trimming at V came to 4 bases and at J to 0 bases, leaving 4 bases not matched to a gene. CDR3 region: CASSYPGQGSYEQYF. CDR3 DNA sequence: TGTGCCAGCAGCTACCCGGGACAGGGCTCCTACGAGCAGTACTTC.

This clonotype has more than one count but fewer than ten. The chain recombines TRBV24-1 with TRBJ2-2; weak D call: TRBD1 (6 bases). Germline CDR1 reads KGHDR; CDR2 reads SFDVKD. The V end was cut by 0 bases, the J end by 3 bases, with 13 bases between. The CDR3 is made up of 17 amino acids. This chain's CDR3 is CATSDLSAGAYTGELFF. CDR3 bases: TGTGCCACCAGTGATTTGAGTGCAGGGGCGTACACCGGGGAGCTGTTTTTT.

This clonotype was found many times. This chain uses TRBV5-1 with TRBJ2-3; TRBD2 matches at 8 bases. V was pared by 2 bases and J by 5 bases, with 16 bases of the junction left unmatched. CDR1 and CDR2 from the germline V gene are SGHRS and YFSETQ. This CDR3 spans 18 amino acids. CDR3 loop: CASSFRFIQRGHQDTQYF. The DNA of the CDR3 is TGCGCCAGCAGCTTTCGGTTTATCCAGCGGGGGCACCAAGATACGCAGTATTTT.

In this sample, this clonotype turned up a few times. V and J are TRBV7-2 and TRBJ1-6, with D perhaps matching TRBD1 (5 bases). This CDR3 has 14 amino acids. The germline V gene has CDR1 SGHTA and CDR2 FQGNSA. V lost 5 bases and J lost 4, with 9 bases in between. This chain's CDR3 is CASSAGHYNSPLHF. Here the CDR3 DNA reads TGTGCCAGCAGCGCCGGACATTATAATTCACCCCTCCACTTT.

This clonotype was observed many times. The rearrangement links TRBV14 to TRBJ2-7, with no clear D. The CDR3 is made up of 12 amino acids. With 3 bases removed from V and 3 bases from J, the gap between germline ends came to 6 bases. CDR1 and CDR2 (germline): SGHDN, FVKESK. This CDR3 is CASSQWDYEQYF. CDR3 coding DNA: TGTGCCAGCAGCCAGTGGGACTACGAGCAGTACTTC.

A few counts support this clonotype. The chain joins TRBV19 to TRBJ1-2; 9 bases match TRBD1. Germline values: CDR1 LNHDA, CDR2 SQIVND (reference sequence). With 3 bases clipped from V and 1 base from J, the junction kept 6 bases outside the gene matches. This CDR3 region has 16 residues. This CDR3 is CASSIDGTGSNYGYTF. As DNA, the CDR3 is TGTGCCAGTAGTATCGACGGGACAGGGAGTAACTATGGCTACACCTTC.

This clonotype was found a few times. The genes are TRBV3-2 and TRBJ1-2; whether TRBD1, the table's D call, matches the DNA was not checked. TRBV3-2 is termed a pseudogene. This CDR3 region has 15 residues. CDR3 residues: CAPRWETGGKDGYTF. In nucleotides, the CDR3 is TGTGCCCCCCGATGGGAGACAGGGGGGAAGGATGGCTACACCTTC.

This clonotype was seen at least ten times. The chain uses TRBV7-8 and TRBJ2-3, with 8 positions matching TRBD2. Germline assignment: CDR1 SGHVS and CDR2 FQNEAQ. This CDR3 spans 16 amino acids. V lost 7 bases, J lost 6 bases, and 15 bases stayed unmatched. The CDR3 DNA reads TGTGCCAGCACCCCCGGGGGGACGGGGGGGCTGGATACGCAGTATTTT. It is translated as CASTPGGTGGLDTQYF.

This clonotype was observed at least ten times. The chain joins TRBV5-1 to TRBJ2-3; 13 bases are a match to TRBD2. The CDR3 runs to 17 residues. Germline trimming cut 2 bases from V and 3 bases from J; bases unmatched to any gene: 6. Germline V gene sequence: CDR1 SGHRS, CDR2 YFSETQ. CDR3 bases: TGCGCCAGCAGCTTTCCGGGACTAGCGGGGTCGACAGATACGCAGTATTTT. Its translation: CASSFPGLAGSTDTQYF.

The genes are TRBV20-1 and TRBJ1-5, with a possible D match to TRBD1 (6 bases). Per the germline V gene, CDR1 is DFQATT and CDR2 is SNEGSKA (reference sequence). The V end lost 0 bases, the J end lost 5 bases, and 14 bases lay between the germline ends. The CDR3 is 15 residues long. This chain's CDR3 is CSAREGGRLDQPQHF. As DNA, the CDR3 is TGCAGTGCTAGAGAGGGGGGGCGCCTTGATCAGCCCCAGCATTTT.

This clonotype was counted many times. The rearrangement uses TRBV5-1 and TRBJ2-1, with D perhaps matching TRBD2 (6 bases). Germline V gene sequence: CDR1 SGHRS, CDR2 YFSETQ. The CDR3 loop spans 15 amino acids. The V gene lost 4 bases and the J gene lost 8 bases, with 19 bases spanning the gap. CDR3 in DNA: TGCGCCAGCAGCGTCACGGGACTCCGGAGCTATGAGCAGTTCTTC. Translating it yields CASSVTGLRSYEQFF.

The chain is built from TRBV7-9 and TRBJ2-1, with D possibly TRBD1 on 5 matching bases. Germline V gives CDR1 SEHNR, CDR2 FQNEAQ (reference sequence). The CDR3 spans 16 residues. Trimming removed 4 bases from V and 4 bases from J, with 17 bases in between. The CDR3 region is CASSSPPSGAYNEQFF. The CDR3, as DNA: TGTGCCAGCAGCTCCCCCCCATCTGGGGCTTACAATGAGCAGTTCTTC.

Many counts were recorded for this clonotype. This chain links TRBV18 with TRBJ2-7, with 7 bases aligning to TRBD1. The J segment lost 0 bases and the V segment lost 2 bases, leaving 7 bases of the junction unmatched. Per germline, CDR1 KGHSH and CDR2 LQKENI. The CDR3 contains 16 residues. The CDR3, as DNA: TGTGCCAGCTCACCAATGACAGGGCCTTTCTCCTACGAGCAGTACGTC. The encoded protein is CASSPMTGPFSYEQYV.

This clonotype occurred many times. V is TRBV5-1 and J is TRBJ1-1; D uncertain. CDR3 length: 11 residues. Germline loops: CDR1 SGHRS, CDR2 YFSETQ. V lost 0 bases, J lost 6 bases, and 3 bases lay in between. The CDR3 nucleotides are TGCGCCAGCAGCTTGGAGGCTGAAGCTTTCTTT. Residues: CASSLEAEAFF.

This clonotype was recorded at least ten times. The chain employs TRBV12-3 or TRBV12-4 and TRBJ1-4; 9 nucleotides match TRBD1. The CDR3 length is 17 residues. J lost 8 bases, V lost 2 bases, and 12 bases had no gene match. This CDR3 reads CASSLLGQGTLEEKLFF. CDR3 bases: TGTGCCAGCAGTTTACTCGGACAGGGGACCCTTGAGGAAAAACTGTTTTTT.

The J gene is TRBJ2-3, the V gene TRBV2; possibly TRBD2 for D (5 bases). The germline V and J ends were trimmed by 10 bases and 2 bases, with 16 bases remaining between them. CDR1 SNHLY and CDR2 FYNNEI come from the germline V gene. The CDR3 consists of 14 residues. The CDR3 DNA is TGTGCCACCCCAACTGGACGGGACACAGATACGCAGTATTTT. It is translated as CATPTGRDTDTQYF.

The J gene is TRBJ1-5, the V gene TRBV19; 7 positions match TRBD1. Trimming at V came to 7 bases and at J to 3 bases, leaving 6 bases not matched to a gene. There are 14 residues in the CDR3. Germline V gene sequence: CDR1 LNHDA, CDR2 SQIVND (reference sequence). The CDR3 spells CASTLTGINQPQHF. DNA for the CDR3: TGTGCCAGTACCCTGACAGGGATCAATCAGCCCCAGCATTTT.

This chain connects TRBV20-1 to TRBJ1-1; D is uncertain. Germline lookup yields CDR1 DFQATT and CDR2 SNEGSKA (reference sequence). This CDR3 comprises 11 residues. The V end lost 4 bases, the J end lost 6 bases, and 9 bases lay between the germline ends. In DNA, the CDR3 is TGCAGTGCTATAAGACGGGCTGAAGCTTTCTTT. Translating gives CSAIRRAEAFF.

This clonotype was observed many times. The CDR3, as DNA: TGCGCCAGCAGCTTGCGACAGGGGGATAATTCACCCCTCCACTTT. Protein: CASSLRQGDNSPLHF. The rearrangement uses TRBV5-1 and TRBJ1-6; 9 positions match TRBD1. V lost 1 base and J lost 5; bases outside the gene matches: 1. Germline CDR1 reads SGHRS; CDR2 reads YFSETQ. The CDR3 is 15 amino acids.

The sample holds a few counts of this clonotype. The V gene is TRBV3-1, the J gene TRBJ2-5; TRBD1 might be the D (5 bases). The germline V and J ends were trimmed by 4 bases and 2 bases, with 8 bases remaining between them. The CDR3 sequence is 13 residues long. Germline CDR1 reads LGHDT; CDR2 reads YNNKEL (reference sequence). The DNA of the CDR3 is TGTGCCAGCAGCCCGACAGAACAAGAGACCCAGTACTTC. Translating it yields CASSPTEQETQYF.

This chain links TRBV19 with TRBJ2-3, with D perhaps matching TRBD1 (6 bases). Germline CDR1 LNHDA, CDR2 SQIVND (reference sequence). The V gene lost 6 bases and the J gene lost 5 bases, with 15 bases spanning the gap. CDR3 length: 14 residues. CDR3 DNA sequence: TGTGCCAGTAGGGTGGCAGGGGTTCAAGATACGCAGTATTTT. It translates to CASRVAGVQDTQYF.

This clonotype was picked up a small number of times. CDR3 residues: CASQLRGPASDTQYF. The CDR3 DNA reads as TGCGCCAGCCAACTACGGGGCCCAGCTTCGGATACGCAGTATTTT. V is TRBV5-1 and J is TRBJ2-3; D possibly matches TRBD1 or TRBD2 (5 bases each). Trimming pared 7 bases from V and 6 bases from J, leaving 21 bases between. The CDR3 runs to 15 residues. Per the germline V gene, CDR1 is SGHRS and CDR2 is YFSETQ. Looking up the rest from reference TRBV5-1 and TRBJ2-3 gives the full variable domain: KAGVTQTPRYLIKTRGQQVTLSCSPISGHRSVSWYQQTPGQGLQFLFEYFSETQRNKGNFPGRFSGRQFSNSRSEMNVSTLELGDSALYLCASQLRGPASDTQYFGPGTRLTVL.

This clonotype has ten or more counts. The J gene is TRBJ2-3, the V gene TRBV7-8, with D possibly matching TRBD2 (5 bases). Trimming cost V 6 bases and J 1 base, with 17 bases left between them. The CDR3 loop spans 16 amino acids. Germline CDR1 is SGHVS and CDR2 is FQNEAQ. The CDR3 loop is CASRLSNAGGTDTQYF. As DNA, the CDR3 is TGTGCCAGCAGGCTATCTAACGCGGGCGGCACAGATACGCAGTATTTT.

This clonotype was recorded at least ten times. The J gene is TRBJ2-1, the V gene TRBV30, with D uncertain. The CDR3 covers 10 residues. Germline CDR1 and CDR2: GTSNPN and SVGIG (reference sequence). V was pared by 2 bases and J by 7 bases, with 3 bases between. CDR3 loop: CAWSTNEQFF. The CDR3 coding sequence is TGTGCCTGGAGTACTAATGAGCAGTTCTTC.

This clonotype was seen many times. V usage is TRBV7-3 and J usage is TRBJ2-7; D perhaps matches TRBD2 (7 bases). The CDR3 has 13 residues. Between the trimmed V and J ends, which lost 1 base and 7 bases, there was a span of 11 bases. Germline loops: CDR1 SGHTA, CDR2 FQGTGA. The CDR3 bases are TGTGCCAGCAGCTTAAGGCGGGGGCAGGAGCAGTACTTC. It translates to CASSLRRGQEQYF.

This clonotype was detected many times. The chain is built from TRBV20-1 and TRBJ2-3, with 9 positions matching TRBD2. Losses at the gene ends were 3 bases for V and 1 base for J; bases not matched to a gene: 2. CDR1 and CDR2 (germline): DFQATT, SNEGSKA (reference sequence). The CDR3 consists of 14 residues. The chain's CDR3 is CSASASGGTDTQYF. The CDR3 DNA follows: TGCAGTGCTAGTGCTAGCGGGGGCACAGATACGCAGTATTTT.

This clonotype was counted ten times or more. The chain recombines TRBV7-9 with TRBJ2-5, with a weak D call TRBD2 (6 bases). Germline CDR1 is SEHNR and CDR2 is FQNEAQ (reference sequence). CDR3 length: 12 amino acids. The ends were cut back, 5 bases at V and 13 bases at J, with 17 bases in the middle. The CDR3 DNA reads as TGTGCCAGCAGCCGCTACGGGGGAGTGATGTACTTC. Residues: CASSRYGGVMYF.